This T cell receptor (beta chain) was found in a study of cytotoxic CD8 clonotypes in ibrutinib-treated CLL. Profiling relied on immunoSEQ multiplex PCR, and the TCRdb table lists in-frame clones only, not all of them. The sample has fewer than 200,000 clones, approximately 84% seen once; the top ten hold under 5.5%. The length of the CDR3 is 15 residues. Trimming removed 0 bases at V and 6 bases at J, with 15 bases between. CDR1 and CDR2 from the germline V gene are GTSNPN and SVGIG (reference sequence). The chain carries TRBV30 and TRBJ1-5; no clear D. The source material was PBMCs, sampled after 24 months of ibrutinib treatment. This TCR was recovered from a human donor with chronic lymphocytic leukemia. DNA for the CDR3: TGTGCCTGGAGTGTAAAGCCTTGGCGGGGTCAGCCCCAGCATTTT. This translates into CAWSVKPWRGQPQHF.